A selection of T cell receptor beta chains follows, all from one sample in a study of technical replicates of blood from several donors. Here immunoSEQ multiplex PCR was the method, and the copy in TCRdb shows in-frame clones only, minus some. This table has under 95,000 clones, about 90% appearing once. The sample was T cells isolated from PBMCs. These receptors all stem from a human donor in good health. The CDR3 runs from the conserved cysteine through the conserved F or W. Clone size is shown for a subset of rows, as once, few, many or a class of expanded clone.

>.|TRBV29-1
CSGGGTGTYEQYF
>.|TRBV6-5
CASSNGQEAFF
>.|TRBV27
CASSFIGGRGDEQFF
>once|TRBV6-6
CASSYSGAGDYEQYF
>.|TRBV19
CASSLGTDMNTEAFF
>.|TRBV18
CASSPASGITDTQYF
>.|TRBV20-1
CPSTSEYEQYF
>.|TRBV6-5
CASSPPPGGNEQFF
>.|TRBV10-2
CASTIAATDTQYF
>.|TRBV6-1
CASSGHGTGLFSSYNEQFF
>.|TRBV29-1
CSVEATTSGRGPEQFF
>.|TRBV9
CASSSRTSLAEQFF
>.|TRBV29-1
CSVEGSYEQYF
>.|TRBV18
CASSPRTGSTGELFF
>.|TRBV28
CASSPATGSYGYTF
>once|TRBV7-9
CASSPTEARNEQFF
>.|TRBV5-1
CASSGGTSISYEQYF
>.|TRBV7-6
CASSLRQGQETQYF
>once|TRBV9
CASTRSDGAYNEQFF
>.|TRBV9
CASSVLAGESGELFF
>.|TRBV5-4
CASSRVLPYEQYF
>.|TRBV7-7
CASSFGETDTQYF